The rows below give T cell receptor beta chains drawn from one sample of a study of shared clonotypes between healthy human individuals. Only in-frame clones appear in the TCRdb table, and some are missing; sequencing was by immunoSEQ multiplex PCR. The table lists 400,000 to 600,000 clones, around 95% of them singletons, with under 0.065% in the top ten. Sequenced material: naive CD4+ T cells sorted from blood. Receptors originate from a woman aged 25-40 years in good health. Both conserved end residues are part of each CDR3. D genes are given only for firm matches. Only part of the rows carry a size: once, few, many, or a class if the clone is expanded.

cdr3_aa: CASGRRGPLNTGELFF
cdr3_nt: TGTGCCAGCGGTCGAAGGGGCCCACTAAACACCGGGGAGCTGTTTTTT
j_call: TRBJ2-2
v_call: TRBV27
d_call: .
clone_size: .

cdr3_aa: CASSFGVGSGIDYEQYF
cdr3_nt: TGCGCCAGCAGCTTTGGCGTCGGTAGCGGGATCGACTACGAGCAGTACTTC
j_call: TRBJ2-7
v_call: TRBV5-1
d_call: TRBD2
clone_size: .

cdr3_aa: CASSPDRGWNYGYTF
cdr3_nt: TGTGCCAGCAGCCCAGACAGGGGCTGGAACTATGGCTACACCTTC
j_call: TRBJ1-2
v_call: TRBV6-5
d_call: TRBD1
clone_size: .

cdr3_aa: CSVDSGNTIYF
cdr3_nt: TGCAGCGTTGACTCTGGAAACACCATATATTTT
j_call: TRBJ1-3
v_call: TRBV29-1
d_call: .
clone_size: .

cdr3_aa: CASSLGFSERTQYF
cdr3_nt: TGTGCCAGCAGCTTAGGGTTCTCTGAAAGAACGCAGTATTTT
j_call: TRBJ2-3
v_call: TRBV7-9
d_call: .
clone_size: .

cdr3_aa: CASSTTGARGGDTQYF
cdr3_nt: TGTGCCAGCAGCACAACCGGGGCCAGGGGTGGAGATACGCAGTATTTT
j_call: TRBJ2-3
v_call: TRBV28
d_call: .
clone_size: .

cdr3_aa: CASSKEVSNQPQHF
cdr3_nt: TGTGCCAGTAGTAAGGAAGTTAGCAATCAGCCCCAGCATTTT
j_call: TRBJ1-5
v_call: TRBV19
d_call: .
clone_size: .

cdr3_aa: CASSVTRGLGTEAFF
cdr3_nt: TGTGCCAGCAGCGTGACCCGAGGTTTGGGCACTGAAGCTTTCTTT
j_call: TRBJ1-1
v_call: TRBV7-9
d_call: .
clone_size: .

cdr3_aa: CASSGDRGSYEQYF
cdr3_nt: TGTGCCAGCAGCGGGGACAGGGGATCCTACGAGCAGTACTTC
j_call: TRBJ2-7
v_call: TRBV2
d_call: TRBD1
clone_size: .

cdr3_aa: CASSLLGGADNEKLFF
cdr3_nt: TGTGCCAGCAGTTTACTAGGGGGCGCGGATAATGAAAAACTGTTTTTT
j_call: TRBJ1-4
v_call: TRBV28
d_call: TRBD1
clone_size: .

cdr3_aa: CASSLRTSGRITDTQYF
cdr3_nt: TGTGCCAGCAGCTTAAGGACTAGCGGGAGAATCACAGATACGCAGTATTTT
j_call: TRBJ2-3
v_call: TRBV7-8
d_call: TRBD2
clone_size: .

cdr3_aa: CASSQIPSYEQYF
cdr3_nt: TGCGCCAGCAGCCAAATCCCGTCCTACGAGCAGTACTTC
j_call: TRBJ2-7
v_call: TRBV4-1
d_call: .
clone_size: .

cdr3_aa: CASSLLGSGYQETQYF
cdr3_nt: TGTGCCAGCAGCTTACTTGGTTCCGGGTACCAAGAGACCCAGTACTTC
j_call: TRBJ2-5
v_call: TRBV7-9
d_call: .
clone_size: .

cdr3_aa: CASSYLRGQPQHF
cdr3_nt: TGTGCCAGCAGTTACTTAAGGGGTCAGCCCCAGCATTTT
j_call: TRBJ1-5
v_call: TRBV6-5
d_call: .
clone_size: once

cdr3_aa: CASQVSGNTIYF
cdr3_nt: TGTGCATCACAGGTCTCTGGAAACACCATATATTTT
j_call: TRBJ1-3
v_call: TRBV28
d_call: .
clone_size: .

cdr3_aa: CASRTGTSIPYSGNTIYF
cdr3_nt: TGTGCCAGCAGAACCGGGACTTCCATCCCTTACTCTGGAAACACCATATATTTT
j_call: TRBJ1-3
v_call: TRBV28
d_call: .
clone_size: .

cdr3_aa: CASSQDPGLGKYF
cdr3_nt: TGCGCCAGCAGCCAAGATCCTGGGTTAGGCAAGTACTTC
j_call: TRBJ2-7
v_call: TRBV4-1
d_call: .
clone_size: .

cdr3_aa: CAWSTGRSYTF
cdr3_nt: TGTGCCTGGAGTACAGGGAGAAGCTACACCTTC
j_call: TRBJ1-2
v_call: TRBV30
d_call: .
clone_size: .

cdr3_aa: CASSGGTSGQLQGETQYF
cdr3_nt: TGTGCCAGCAGCGGAGGGACTAGCGGGCAGCTACAGGGCGAGACCCAGTACTTC
j_call: TRBJ2-5
v_call: TRBV9
d_call: TRBD2
clone_size: .

cdr3_aa: CASSQTGDGGYTF
cdr3_nt: TGTGCCAGCAGTCAGACAGGGGATGGGGGCTACACCTTC
j_call: TRBJ1-2
v_call: TRBV27
d_call: TRBD1
clone_size: .

cdr3_aa: CASSVGGVIDTQYF
cdr3_nt: TGTGCCAGCAGCGTAGGGGGGGTTATAGATACGCAGTATTTT
j_call: TRBJ2-3
v_call: TRBV9
d_call: .
clone_size: .

cdr3_aa: CASSSPGPGTDTQYF
cdr3_nt: TGTGCCAGCAGCTCCCCGGGGCCGGGCACAGATACGCAGTATTTT
j_call: TRBJ2-3
v_call: TRBV5-8
d_call: .
clone_size: .

cdr3_aa: CASSESTERAQPQHF
cdr3_nt: TGCGCCAGCAGTGAGTCGACAGAGAGGGCTCAGCCCCAGCATTTT
j_call: TRBJ1-5
v_call: TRBV5-1
d_call: .
clone_size: .

cdr3_aa: CASSSEGSYSNQPQHF
cdr3_nt: TGTGCCAGCAGCTCCGAGGGCAGCTATAGCAATCAGCCCCAGCATTTT
j_call: TRBJ1-5
v_call: TRBV7-8
d_call: .
clone_size: .

cdr3_aa: CASSFVASGQETQYF
cdr3_nt: TGCGCCAGCAGCTTTGTGGCTAGCGGACAAGAGACCCAGTACTTC
j_call: TRBJ2-5
v_call: TRBV5-1
d_call: TRBD2
clone_size: .

cdr3_aa: CASCYTSGNTEAFF
cdr3_nt: TGCGCCAGCTGCTATACATCGGGGAACACTGAAGCTTTCTTT
j_call: TRBJ1-1
v_call: TRBV23-1
d_call: .
clone_size: .

cdr3_aa: CASSPRYRTSRSTGELFF
cdr3_nt: TGTGCCAGCAGCCCCCGATACCGGACTAGCCGGAGCACCGGGGAGCTGTTTTTT
j_call: TRBJ2-2
v_call: TRBV7-6
d_call: TRBD2
clone_size: .

cdr3_aa: CASSPDRVREQYF
cdr3_nt: TGTGCCAGCAGCCCGGACAGGGTTCGGGAGCAGTACTTC
j_call: TRBJ2-7
v_call: TRBV28
d_call: TRBD1
clone_size: once

cdr3_aa: CASSLGARLAGYNEQFF
cdr3_nt: TGTGCCAGCAGCTTAGGCGCCCGACTAGCGGGTTACAATGAGCAGTTCTTC
j_call: TRBJ2-1
v_call: TRBV13
d_call: TRBD2
clone_size: .

cdr3_aa: CASKGRGLTGELFF
cdr3_nt: TGTGCCAGCAAGGGCCGGGGGCTTACCGGGGAGCTGTTTTTT
j_call: TRBJ2-2
v_call: TRBV6-5
d_call: .
clone_size: .

cdr3_aa: CASRVGYGGGPQETQYF
cdr3_nt: TGTGCCAGCAGGGTGGGGTACGGGGGAGGGCCCCAAGAGACCCAGTACTTC
j_call: TRBJ2-5
v_call: TRBV2
d_call: TRBD2
clone_size: .

cdr3_aa: CSAGLAGAGELFF
cdr3_nt: TGCAGCGCGGGACTAGCGGGAGCCGGGGAGCTGTTTTTT
j_call: TRBJ2-2
v_call: TRBV29-1
d_call: TRBD2
clone_size: .

cdr3_aa: CASRPSGRARDEQFF
cdr3_nt: TGTGCCAGCAGACCTAGCGGGAGGGCCAGGGATGAGCAGTTCTTC
j_call: TRBJ2-1
v_call: TRBV6-5
d_call: TRBD2
clone_size: once

cdr3_aa: CASSLTNDIATIYF
cdr3_nt: TGTGCCAGCAGTCTTACGAACGATATCGCCACCATATATTTT
j_call: TRBJ1-3
v_call: TRBV11-3
d_call: .
clone_size: .

cdr3_aa: CASSSGTPNIQYF
cdr3_nt: TGTGCCAGCAGTTCCGGGACTCCAAACATTCAGTACTTC
j_call: TRBJ2-4
v_call: TRBV28
d_call: .
clone_size: .

cdr3_aa: CASSYSVEGGQFF
cdr3_nt: TGTGCCAGCAGTTACTCGGTGGAGGGTGGGCAGTTCTTC
j_call: TRBJ2-1
v_call: TRBV6-5
d_call: .
clone_size: .

cdr3_aa: CATHGVRTGELFF
cdr3_nt: TGTGCCACTCACGGGGTTCGCACCGGGGAGCTGTTTTTT
j_call: TRBJ2-2
v_call: TRBV27
d_call: .
clone_size: .

cdr3_aa: CASNPPRTGGFGNEKLFF
cdr3_nt: TGTGCCAGCAACCCTCCCCGGACAGGGGGTTTCGGTAATGAAAAACTGTTTTTT
j_call: TRBJ1-4
v_call: TRBV27
d_call: TRBD1
clone_size: .

cdr3_aa: CASSGYSGTRAYNEQFF
cdr3_nt: TGTGCCAGCAGTGGTTATAGCGGGACCAGGGCCTACAATGAGCAGTTCTTC
j_call: TRBJ2-1
v_call: TRBV2
d_call: TRBD2
clone_size: once

cdr3_aa: CATSRETVGGTDTQYF
cdr3_nt: TGTGCCACCAGCAGAGAAACGGTGGGGGGCACAGATACGCAGTATTTT
j_call: TRBJ2-3
v_call: TRBV15
d_call: .
clone_size: .

cdr3_aa: CASSRGDNQPQHF
cdr3_nt: TGTGCCAGCAGCCGGGGGGACAATCAGCCCCAGCATTTT
j_call: TRBJ1-5
v_call: TRBV7-9
d_call: .
clone_size: .